This note documents a single T cell receptor (beta chain) sequence. CDR3 length: 12 residues. CDR1 SGHTA and CDR2 FQGTGA come from the germline V gene. Trimming stripped 0 bases from V and 8 bases from J, with 4 bases between. The data stem from a study of glioma-infiltrating T cells after dendritic cell vaccination. Time point defined: after dendritic cell vaccination, including at tumor progression/relapse. This table comes from immunoSEQ multiplex PCR, and its TCRdb copy is limited to in-frame clones, with some not included. The profile shows some 91,000 clones, roughly 77% of them singletons. Here the sequenced sample was blood, taken after dendritic cell vaccination. The chain employs TRBV7-3 and TRBJ2-2; D remains ambiguous. The source is a human donor with glioblastoma. CDR3 loop: CASSLTHGELFF. CDR3 coding DNA: TGTGCCAGCAGCTTAACCCATGGGGAGCTGTTTTTT.